The source of this T cell receptor beta chain is a study of blood T cell repertoires in COVID-19 (dated by TCRdb to the early 2020s). About the investigation overall: Samples from collaborators originated in the United States, Italy and Spain and spanned both the acute and convalescent phases of COVID-19. The prospective study material was composed of cDNA or gDNA derived from T cells, B-cell-depleted T cells, or PBMCs. The dataset comprised deeply sampled blood TCRbeta repertoires from subjects exposed to, actively infected with, or recovered from COVID-19. The repertoires were released in a freely available public database intended as a resource for research on the immune response to SARS-CoV-2. Samples came from the ongoing ImmuneRACE study (first 160 participants) plus 1,254 subjects from 6 global collaborators. The sample metadata nearly always contained a de-identified subject ID, COVID-19 status, age in years and sex. HLA class I and class II types, where available, came from metadata supplied by the sample provider rather than from assay-based typing. Findings and caveats that apply to the study as a whole: How much clinical and demographic metadata was included differed by source and by participant, and the metadata was provided uncurated.

The immunoSEQ Assay, a bias-controlled multiplex PCR, was used to amplify TCRbeta CDR3 regions from genomic DNA. The study's own analysis went as follows. The number of nucleated cells in each sample was estimated from the amplification of reference gene primers within the assay. Sequence reads were collapsed and filtered to measure the absolute abundance of every unique TCRbeta CDR3 rearrangement. For each sample, productive Simpson clonality was calculated by taking the square root of Simpson's diversity index across productive rearrangements. TCRdb's version of the immuneACCESS table is confined to in-frame rearrangements and falls short of the full clone set. An unresolved V gene accounts for under half of the shortfall where checked; the remainder is of unknown origin. The V and J calls and clone size were taken over from that table, and D and trimming were inferred from the DNA. For this sample the table gives around 300,000 clones, of which roughly 87% were detected only once. 10% to 15% of the sample is taken by the ten largest.

Whole blood was collected in K2EDTA tubes by collaborating institutions according to the institutions' own protocols. For TCRbeta analysis, collaborators shipped samples as frozen whole blood, isolated PBMCs, or DNA extracted from either of those sample types. V and J are truncated by 4 bases and 4 bases respectively, leaving an intervening sequence of 14 bases. From the cysteine through the phenylalanine, the CDR3 covers 16 amino acids. Of the read, only the CDR3 DNA is kept; its 48 bases are in frame from base 1. Looking up the germline V gene (reference sequence) yields CDR1 LGHDT and CDR2 YNNKEL. Compared with the rest of its sample, this clone is medium-sized (0.01 to 0.1%). This receptor's antigen is unknown. No qualities accompany the bases; no much larger clone lies one base away.

This TCR derives from a human donor in a cohort sampled during active COVID-19. Sequenced: peripheral blood. The receptor chain draws on TRBV3-1 (or the pseudogene TRBV3-2) and TRBJ2-6; the D gene is possibly TRBD1, with 6 bases matching. The CDR3 amino acid sequence is: CASSPFGTGGANVLTF. The sequence in DNA is TGTGCCAGCAGCCCCTTTGGAACAGGGGGGGCCAACGTCCTGACTTTC.